This is a list of T cell receptor beta chains from one sample in a study of Ad26.COV2.S vaccination and SARS-CoV-2 variants. TCRdb's copy holds only in-frame clones and misses some; the assay was immunoSEQ multiplex PCR. The table lists 380,000 or so clones, approximately 90% of them singletons. The material sequenced was peripheral blood, taken in a trial of Ad26.COV2.S vaccine versus placebo. The receptors were sampled from a person aged 18-65 years who received the Ad26.COV2.S COVID-19 vaccine or a placebo. Both conserved end residues are part of each CDR3. The order of the fields is J gene, clone size, D gene, CDR3 length, V gene, CDR3 protein, CDR3 DNA. D genes are given only for firm matches. Clone size is not always given. Where it is, it says once, few, many or a class for expanded clones.

TRBJ2-1 NA TRBD2 18 TRBV19 CASSAGTSGRARRNEQFF TGTGCCAGTAGTGCCGGGACTAGCGGGAGGGCCCGACGCAATGAGCAGTTCTTC
TRBJ2-7 NA TRBD2 16 TRBV7-2 CASSLVQGLAGREQYF TGTGCCAGCAGCTTAGTACAGGGACTAGCGGGACGCGAGCAGTACTTC
TRBJ2-2 NA NA 16 TRBV11-2 CASSVNRVANTGELFF TGTGCCAGCAGCGTAAACAGGGTCGCGAACACCGGGGAGCTGTTTTTT
TRBJ2-1 NA NA 15 TRBV13 CASSLTAEGYNEQFF TGTGCCAGCAGCTTGACAGCGGAAGGGTACAATGAGCAGTTCTTC
TRBJ2-7 NA NA 14 TRBV19 CASSISHVTYEQYF TGTGCCAGTAGTATATCCCACGTTACCTACGAGCAGTACTTC
TRBJ2-5 NA NA 14 TRBV6-5 CASSPGTVQETQYF TGTGCCAGCAGTCCTGGGACCGTCCAAGAGACCCAGTACTTC
TRBJ2-1 NA TRBD2 18 TRBV3-1/TRBV3-2 CASSQDHVREGHYNEQFF TGTGCCAGCAGCCAAGATCACGTGCGGGAGGGCCACTACAATGAGCAGTTCTTC
TRBJ2-3 NA NA 14 TRBV2 CASYGGRNTDTQYF TGTGCCAGCTATGGGGGGAGGAACACAGATACGCAGTATTTT
TRBJ2-3 NA TRBD2 15 TRBV19 CASSMSTSGGDTQYF TGTGCCAGTAGTATGTCCACTAGCGGGGGGGATACGCAGTATTTT
TRBJ1-3 NA NA 15 TRBV18 CASSPDGTSGNTIYF TGTGCCAGCTCACCAGATGGGACTTCTGGAAACACCATATATTTT
TRBJ2-1 NA TRBD1 15 TRBV28 CASSRARGYGNEQFF TGTGCCAGCAGTCGCGCCAGGGGGTACGGCAATGAGCAGTTCTTC
TRBJ1-6 NA NA 16 TRBV6-1 CASSAPRAGFGSPLHF TGTGCCAGCAGTGCTCCCCGGGCGGGGTTTGGTTCACCCCTCCACTTT
TRBJ1-1 NA TRBD1 16 TRBV29-1 CSVEGNRGPSDTEAFF TGCAGCGTTGAAGGTAACAGGGGGCCTTCCGACACTGAAGCTTTCTTT
TRBJ2-7 NA TRBD1 14 TRBV11-2 CASSFAQGRVEQYF TGTGCCAGCAGTTTCGCACAGGGGCGGGTCGAGCAGTACTTC
TRBJ2-1 NA NA 13 TRBV15 CATSRDIHNEQFF TGTGCCACCAGCAGAGATATCCACAATGAGCAGTTCTTC
TRBJ2-3 NA NA 15 TRBV7-2 CASSQGWGSTDTQYF TGTGCCAGCAGCCAAGGCTGGGGTTCGACAGATACGCAGTATTTT
TRBJ1-3 NA TRBD1 17 TRBV18 CASSPRSDRDAGNTIYF TGTGCCAGCTCACCAAGGTCTGACAGGGACGCAGGAAACACCATATATTTT
TRBJ2-2 NA NA 13 TRBV28 CASRTGEAGELFF TGTGCCAGCAGAACGGGGGAAGCCGGGGAGCTGTTTTTT
TRBJ2-7 NA TRBD1 14 TRBV28 CASKSRGRNYEQYF TGTGCCAGCAAGAGCAGGGGGCGCAACTACGAGCAGTACTTC
TRBJ1-1 NA TRBD1 17 TRBV6-6 CASSPLTGTGRNTEAFF TGTGCCAGCAGTCCGCTCACCGGGACAGGGAGGAACACTGAAGCTTTCTTT
TRBJ2-1 NA TRBD2 18 TRBV3-1/TRBV3-2 CASSQDRGLAGGNNEQFF TGTGCCAGCAGCCAAGATCGAGGCCTAGCGGGGGGGAACAATGAGCAGTTCTTC
TRBJ2-2 NA NA 14 TRBV6-4 CASSDSNGSGELFF TGTGCCAGCAGTGACTCGAATGGATCCGGGGAGCTGTTTTTT
TRBJ2-7 NA TRBD1 19 TRBV27 CASSTIVFRGRSPSYEQYF TGTGCCAGCAGTACTATAGTTTTTAGGGGGCGATCCCCTTCCTACGAGCAGTACTTC
TRBJ2-7 NA TRBD1 17 TRBV7-2 CASSLQWPGTGGREQYF TGTGCCAGCAGCTTACAGTGGCCGGGGACAGGGGGCAGGGAGCAGTACTTC
TRBJ1-2 NA NA 13 TRBV27 CASSLQATYGYTF TGTGCCAGCAGTCTCCAGGCAACCTATGGCTACACCTTC
TRBJ1-1 once NA 15 TRBV5-6 CASSFIQRRNTEAFF TGTGCCAGCAGCTTTATCCAGCGGCGGAACACTGAAGCTTTCTTT
TRBJ1-1 NA TRBD1 15 TRBV2 CASSDHRGLNTEAFF TGTGCCAGCAGTGATCACAGGGGGCTGAACACTGAAGCTTTCTTT
TRBJ1-5 NA NA 15 TRBV24-1 CATSPGRGRNQPQHF TGTGCCACCAGTCCGGGCAGGGGACGCAATCAGCCCCAGCATTTT
TRBJ2-7 NA TRBD1 14 TRBV6-5 CASSSRTGGSEQYF TGTGCCAGCAGTAGTAGGACAGGGGGCAGCGAGCAGTACTTC
TRBJ1-5 NA NA 14 TRBV18 CASSPPGANQPQHF TGTGCCAGCTCACCACCGGGCGCCAATCAGCCCCAGCATTTT
TRBJ2-1 few NA 12 TRBV10-2 CASSDLHNEQFF TGCGCCAGCAGTGACCTACACAATGAGCAGTTCTTC
TRBJ2-1 NA NA 15 TRBV7-9 CASSPRTHLSGEQFF TGTGCCAGCAGCCCGAGGACGCACCTGTCCGGGGAGCAGTTCTTC
TRBJ2-5 NA TRBD1 13 TRBV7-2 CASSPGQQETQYF TGTGCCAGCAGCCCGGGACAGCAAGAGACCCAGTACTTC
TRBJ1-4 NA NA 17 TRBV11-2 CASSLVWVPSTNEKLFF TGTGCCAGCAGCTTAGTCTGGGTACCCTCTACTAATGAAAAACTGTTTTTT
TRBJ2-3 NA NA 14 TRBV19 CASSSGDGTDTQYF TGTGCCAGTAGTTCAGGGGATGGCACAGATACGCAGTATTTT
TRBJ1-2 NA NA 14 TRBV5-1 CASSLKTDSYGYTF TGCGCCAGCAGCCTAAAGACAGACTCCTATGGCTACACCTTC
TRBJ1-6 NA NA 14 TRBV3-1/TRBV3-2 CASSPGGAGSPLHF TGTGCCAGCAGCCCTGGTGGGGCTGGTTCACCCCTCCACTTT
TRBJ1-1 NA NA 15 TRBV12-5 CASGLVGGMNTEAFF TGTGCTAGTGGTTTGGTGGGGGGAATGAACACTGAAGCTTTCTTT
TRBJ1-6 NA NA 15 TRBV4-1 CASSQDSQGDSPLHF TGCGCCAGCAGCCAAGATAGCCAGGGTGATTCACCCCTCCACTTT
TRBJ1-4 NA NA 14 TRBV4-1 CASSPGRGLEKLFF TGCGCCAGCAGCCCTGGACGGGGGCTTGAAAAACTGTTTTTT
TRBJ1-6 NA TRBD1 14 TRBV27 CASSLFRGQSPLHF TGTGCCAGCAGTTTATTTAGGGGGCAATCACCCCTCCACTTT
TRBJ2-2 NA TRBD2 14 TRBV11-2 CASSWGLDGGELFF TGTGCCAGCAGCTGGGGACTAGATGGAGGGGAGCTGTTTTTT
TRBJ2-1 NA NA 16 TRBV15 CATSREAPGTYNEQFF TGTGCCACCAGCAGAGAGGCCCCGGGTACGTACAATGAGCAGTTCTTC
TRBJ2-5 NA NA 14 TRBV14 CASSRGRLQETQYF TGTGCCAGCAGCCGGGGACGGCTACAAGAGACCCAGTACTTC
TRBJ1-5 NA NA 14 TRBV7-2 CASSRVGGHQPQHF TGTGCCAGCAGCCGTGTCGGGGGGCATCAGCCCCAGCATTTT
TRBJ1-1 few NA 12 TRBV5-1 CASSSTNTEAFF TGCGCCAGCAGCTCCACGAACACTGAAGCTTTCTTT
TRBJ2-7 few NA 12 TRBV27 CASSRPGTEQYF TGTGCCAGCAGCCGCCCGGGTACCGAGCAGTACTTC
TRBJ1-5 few TRBD1 15 TRBV18 CASSRDRGQDQPQHF TGTGCCAGCTCAAGGGACAGGGGGCAGGATCAGCCCCAGCATTTT
TRBJ2-1 NA NA 14 TRBV3-1/TRBV3-2 CASSQDPGSNEQFF TGTGCCAGCAGCCAAGACCCGGGATCCAATGAGCAGTTCTTC
TRBJ2-7 NA NA 12 TRBV5-1 CASSLVVYEQYF TGCGCCAGCAGCTTGGTCGTATACGAGCAGTACTTC